Sequencing of this T cell receptor beta chain was carried out in a study of shared clonotypes between healthy human individuals. In the study overall: Aged 18 to 49, the donors were a couple of women and a few men.

The length of the CDR3 is 15 residues. Germline CDR1 SGHTA, CDR2 FQGNSA. The V end lost 5 bases, the J end lost 0 bases, and 11 bases lay between the germline ends. Sequencing was performed with immunoSEQ multiplex PCR; in TCRdb, only in-frame clones are kept and a portion is missing. The sample yields some 1 million clones, roughly 70% seen once. Sequences were obtained from memory CD4+ T cells sorted from blood. As for subset: CD45RA-negative fraction. J is TRBJ2-1 and V is TRBV7-2, with a weak D call TRBD1 (6 bases). This TCR was recovered from a man between 18 and 35 years old in good health. CDR3 protein: CASSRGQNSYNEQFF. The CDR3 bases are TGTGCCAGCAGCCGCGGACAGAACTCCTACAATGAGCAGTTCTTC. The whole variable domain, filled in from reference TRBV7-2 and TRBJ2-1, reads GAGVSQSPSNKVTEKGKDVELRCDPISGHTALYWYRQSLGQGLEFLIYFQGNSAPDKSGLPSDRFSAERTGGSVSTLTIQRTQQEDSAVYLCASSRGQNSYNEQFFGPGTRLTVL.